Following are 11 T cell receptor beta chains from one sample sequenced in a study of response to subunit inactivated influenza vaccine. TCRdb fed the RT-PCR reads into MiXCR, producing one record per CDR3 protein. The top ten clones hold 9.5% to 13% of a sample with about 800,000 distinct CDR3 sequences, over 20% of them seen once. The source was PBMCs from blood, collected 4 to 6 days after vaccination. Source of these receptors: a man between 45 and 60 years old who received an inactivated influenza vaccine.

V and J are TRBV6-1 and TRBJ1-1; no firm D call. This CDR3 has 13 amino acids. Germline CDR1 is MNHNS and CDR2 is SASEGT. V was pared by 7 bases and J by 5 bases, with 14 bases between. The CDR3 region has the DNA TGTGCCAGCAAGGTGGGCTTGGGGACTGAAGCTTTCTTT. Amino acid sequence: CASKVGLGTEAFF.

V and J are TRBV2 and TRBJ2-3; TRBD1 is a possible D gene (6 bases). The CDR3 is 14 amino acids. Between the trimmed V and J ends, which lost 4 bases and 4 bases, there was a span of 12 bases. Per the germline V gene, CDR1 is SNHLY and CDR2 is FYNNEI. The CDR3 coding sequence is TGTGCCAGCAGTGGACAGGCGGAAGCAGATACGCAGTATTTT. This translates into CASSGQAEADTQYF.

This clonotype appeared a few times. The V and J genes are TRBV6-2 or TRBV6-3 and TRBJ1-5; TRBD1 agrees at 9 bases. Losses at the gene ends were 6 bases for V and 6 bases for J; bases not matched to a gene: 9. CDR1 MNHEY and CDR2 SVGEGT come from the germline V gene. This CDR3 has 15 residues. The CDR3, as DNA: TGTGCCAGCAGCCTGGACAGGGGAAGTGTTCAGCCCCAGCATTTT. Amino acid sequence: CASSLDRGSVQPQHF.

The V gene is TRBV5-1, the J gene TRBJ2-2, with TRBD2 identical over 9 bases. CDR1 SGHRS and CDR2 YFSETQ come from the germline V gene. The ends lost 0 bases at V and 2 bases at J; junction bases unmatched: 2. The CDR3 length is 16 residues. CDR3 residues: CASSLASGKNTGELFF. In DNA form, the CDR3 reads TGCGCCAGCAGCTTGGCTAGCGGGAAAAACACCGGGGAGCTGTTTTTT.

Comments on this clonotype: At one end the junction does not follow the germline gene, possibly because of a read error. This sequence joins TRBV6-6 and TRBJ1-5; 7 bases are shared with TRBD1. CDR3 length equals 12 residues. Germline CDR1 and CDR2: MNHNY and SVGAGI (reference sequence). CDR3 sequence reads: CASSPRGTASNF. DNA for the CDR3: TGTGCCAGCAGTCCCCGAGGGACAGCCTCTAATTTT.

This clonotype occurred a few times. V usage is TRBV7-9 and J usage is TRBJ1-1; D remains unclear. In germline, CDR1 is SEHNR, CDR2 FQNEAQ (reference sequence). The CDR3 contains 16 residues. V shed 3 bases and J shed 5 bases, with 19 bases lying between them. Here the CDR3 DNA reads TGTGCCAGCAGCTTGCCGGGAGCCGGCAGTCGGACTGAAGCTTTCTTT. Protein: CASSLPGAGSRTEAFF.

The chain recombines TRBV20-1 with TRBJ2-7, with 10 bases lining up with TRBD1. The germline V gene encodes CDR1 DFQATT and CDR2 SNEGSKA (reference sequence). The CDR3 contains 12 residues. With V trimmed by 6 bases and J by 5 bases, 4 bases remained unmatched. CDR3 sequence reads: CSAPGTGDEQYF. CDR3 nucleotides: TGCAGTGCCCCAGGGACAGGGGACGAGCAGTACTTC.

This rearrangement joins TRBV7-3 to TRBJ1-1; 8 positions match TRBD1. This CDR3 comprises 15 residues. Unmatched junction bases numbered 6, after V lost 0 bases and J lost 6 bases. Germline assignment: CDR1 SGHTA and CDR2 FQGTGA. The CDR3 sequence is CASSLTATGEAEAFF. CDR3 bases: TGTGCCAGCAGCTTAACTGCGACAGGGGAGGCTGAAGCTTTCTTT.

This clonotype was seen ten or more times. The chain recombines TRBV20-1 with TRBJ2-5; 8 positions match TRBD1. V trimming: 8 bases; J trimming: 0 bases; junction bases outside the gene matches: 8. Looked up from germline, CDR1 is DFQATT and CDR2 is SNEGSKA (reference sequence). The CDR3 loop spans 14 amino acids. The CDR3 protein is CSTYRTGNQETQYF. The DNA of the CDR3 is TGCAGTACCTATAGGACAGGGAACCAAGAGACCCAGTACTTC.

CDR3 sequence: CSAGGQDSYQETQYF. The CDR3 bases are TGCAGCGCCGGAGGCCAGGACAGCTATCAAGAGACCCAGTACTTC. The chain employs TRBV29-1 and TRBJ2-5, with a weak D call TRBD1 (6 bases). The CDR3 sequence is 15 residues long. The germline V and J ends were trimmed by 7 bases and 2 bases, with 20 bases remaining between them. The V gene's germline CDR1 is SQVTM and CDR2 ANQGSEA.

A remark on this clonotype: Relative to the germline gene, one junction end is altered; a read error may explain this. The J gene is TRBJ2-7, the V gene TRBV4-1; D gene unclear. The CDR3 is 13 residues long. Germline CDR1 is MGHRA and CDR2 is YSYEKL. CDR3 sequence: CARSPGPGCPQYF. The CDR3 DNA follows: TGTGCCAGGAGCCCCGGTCCCGGCTGCCCGCAGTACTTC.